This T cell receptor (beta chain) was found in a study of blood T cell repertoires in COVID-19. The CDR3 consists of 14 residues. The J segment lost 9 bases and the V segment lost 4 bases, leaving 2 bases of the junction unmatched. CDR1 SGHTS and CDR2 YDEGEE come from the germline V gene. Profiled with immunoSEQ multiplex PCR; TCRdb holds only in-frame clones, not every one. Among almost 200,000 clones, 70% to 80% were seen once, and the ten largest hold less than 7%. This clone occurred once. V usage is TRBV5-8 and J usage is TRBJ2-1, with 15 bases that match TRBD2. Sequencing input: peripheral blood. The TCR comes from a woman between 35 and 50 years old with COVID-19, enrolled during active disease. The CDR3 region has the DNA TGTGCCAGCAGCCTGGGACTAGCGGGGGGTGAGCAGTTCTTC. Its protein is CASSLGLAGGEQFF.